This TCR beta chain was captured by sequencing in a study of T cell repertoires in urothelial bladder cancer (dated by TCRdb to the late 2010s). Concerning the study at large: Clinical stages of the roughly twelve resected lesions were three cT0, three cTa, three cT1 and three cT2 or greater. Around eleven patients with bladder lesions undergoing transurethral resection were identified prospectively. About 11 resected bladder lesions, consisting of urothelial carcinoma (UC+) and benign (UC-) specimens, were examined. TCR repertoire clonality in bladder tumors was compared with TCR repertoire clonality in benign bladder inflammation. The paper as a whole reports these results and caveats: Urothelial carcinoma specimens had a median of about 6,000 T cells, fewer than the median of about 24,000 seen in benign specimens. In carcinoma specimens, one T-cell clone made up as much as 17% of infiltrating lymphocytes, versus less than 2.5% in benign specimens. Median tumor infiltrating lymphocyte percentage was approximately 2% in carcinoma specimens and around 12% in benign specimens.

This clone was seen once. The target of this receptor is not known. Base qualities were left out, and no much larger clone turns up one base away. Bladder lesion specimens were collected at transurethral resection and stored at -80C. DNA was isolated from bladder specimens obtained during transurethral resection. CDR1 and CDR2 are drawn from the germline V gene: MGHRA, YSYEKL. Trimming takes 4 bases off V and 3 bases off J; junction bases not matched to a gene: 11. The CDR3, cysteine through phenylalanine, is 17 amino acids long. Only CDR3 DNA remains: 51 bases, in frame from the first base. The TCR beta chain CDR3 region was sequenced with the immunoSEQ assay. On the study's bioinformatics: For each specimen, the T-cell fraction, clonal dominance, and maximum TCR clone frequency were calculated. TCRdb mirrors the immuneACCESS table, restricted to in-frame sequences. Some clones are absent from its copies; in checked studies, under half trace to an unresolved V gene, and the reason for the others is unknown. Clone size and the V and J calls come from that table; the DNA yielded D and trimming. The sample data list 5,000 to 6,500 clones, and about 70% of these were observed just once. Of the sample, about 12% falls within the top ten clones.

This TCR was sampled from a human donor with urothelial carcinoma. Sequencing input: tumor-infiltrating cells from bladder cancer. In this chain, TRBV4-1 is recombined with TRBJ1-4; TRBD1 matches 7 bases in the middle. The CDR3 protein: CASSPLPLTGSNEKLFF. The nucleotide sequence is given as TGCGCCAGCAGCCCCTTACCCCTGACAGGGTCTAATGAAAAACTGTTTTTT.